The T cell receptor beta chain under discussion was sequenced for a study of response to subunit inactivated influenza vaccine. Study results and limitations: Each seasonal flu vaccination may recruit only limited new T cells, authors suggested.

Germline-derived CDR1 and CDR2 are KGHDR and SFDVKD. Trimming removed 6 bases from V and 2 bases from J, with 14 bases in between. The CDR3 is 15 residues long. TCRdb re-analysed the RT-PCR reads in MiXCR, keeping a single row per CDR3 protein. The repertoire holds some 850,000 distinct CDR3 sequences, less than 20% seen once, with 9.5% to 13% in the top ten. Comment on this clonotype: Its antigen is still unknown.

The sample in question was PBMCs from blood, obtained 4 to 6 days after vaccination. This TCR was sampled from a man between 45 and 60 years old who received an inactivated influenza vaccine. The chain joins TRBV24-1 to TRBJ2-3; D might be TRBD2 (5 bases). CDR3 DNA: TGTGCCACCAGTCGTACGGGGAGCTTCACAGATACGCAGTATTTT. It specifies CATSRTGSFTDTQYF.